These T cell receptor beta chains were read from a single sample in a study of Ad26.COV2.S vaccination and SARS-CoV-2 variants. Assay: immunoSEQ multiplex PCR; the TCRdb copy retains only in-frame clones and omits some. This table has fewer than 800,000 clones, more than 70% appearing once. This specimen was peripheral blood, taken in a trial of Ad26.COV2.S vaccine versus placebo. These receptors originate from a person aged 18-60 years who received the Ad26.COV2.S COVID-19 vaccine or a placebo. Each CDR3 is given with its conserved first and last residue. D genes are given only for firm matches. Only some rows state a clone size, as once, few, many or a class for expanded clones.

.,TRBJ1-3,TRBV5-1,.,CASSDGRTGNTIYF,TGCGCCAGCAGCGATGGGAGAACTGGAAACACCATATATTTT
TRBD1,TRBJ2-5,TRBV9,.,CASSDSLSGTDQETQYF,TGTGCCAGCAGTGACTCACTTTCCGGGACAGACCAAGAGACCCAGTACTTC
TRBD2,TRBJ2-6,TRBV19,.,CASHRGSSGANVLTF,TGTGCCAGTCATCGCGGGAGCTCTGGGGCCAACGTCCTGACTTTC
.,TRBJ2-1,TRBV11-2,.,CASSLMGQPAYNEQFF,TGTGCCAGCAGCTTAATGGGGCAGCCAGCCTACAATGAGCAGTTCTTC
.,TRBJ2-7,TRBV5-1,.,CASSLEGGYEQYF,TGCGCCAGCAGCTTGGAGGGGGGCTACGAGCAGTACTTC
.,TRBJ1-2,TRBV6-5,.,CASRLLNMGLRGYTF,TGTGCCAGCAGGCTACTAAACATGGGCCTTAGGGGCTACACCTTC
.,TRBJ2-5,TRBV3-1/TRBV3-2,.,CASSQNSGSQETQYF,TGTGCCAGCAGCCAAAATTCTGGGAGCCAAGAGACCCAGTACTTC
.,TRBJ2-7,TRBV9,.,CASSSTGSSYEQYF,TGTGCCAGCAGCTCCACAGGAAGCTCCTACGAGCAGTACTTC
TRBD2,TRBJ2-2,TRBV24-1,once,CATSDTRGGPGELFF,TGTGCCACCAGTGATACCCGGGGGGGACCCGGGGAGCTGTTTTTT
.,TRBJ2-1,TRBV21-1,once,CASGGLVRAYNEQFF,TGTGCCAGCGGGGGGTTGGTTAGAGCTTACAATGAGCAGTTCTTC
.,TRBJ2-7,TRBV19,once,CASSIVDSYEQYF,TGTGCCAGTAGTATTGTGGACAGCTACGAGCAGTACTTC
.,TRBJ1-1,TRBV7-2,.,CASLLSTSNTEAFF,TGTGCCAGCCTTTTGTCGACATCGAACACTGAAGCTTTCTTT
.,TRBJ2-1,TRBV4-1,.,CASSTRTESYNEQFF,TGCGCCAGCAGCACTCGGACAGAAAGTTACAATGAGCAGTTCTTC
TRBD1,TRBJ1-1,TRBV11-2,.,CASSLAGQGSNTEAFF,TGTGCCAGCAGCTTAGCGGGACAGGGGTCGAACACTGAAGCTTTCTTT
TRBD1,TRBJ1-3,TRBV3-1/TRBV3-2,.,CASSPGQGRSGNTIYF,TGTGCCAGCAGCCCCGGACAGGGGCGCTCTGGAAACACCATATATTTT
.,TRBJ1-3,TRBV7-3,.,CASSLKVTSSGNTIYF,TGTGCCAGCAGCTTAAAAGTCACGAGCTCTGGAAACACCATATATTTT
.,TRBJ1-2,TRBV12-3/TRBV12-4,.,CASRTLRSGYTF,TGTGCCAGCAGAACTCTTCGCTCTGGCTACACCTTC
.,TRBJ2-2,TRBV15,.,CATSSLSWGAWNTGELFF,TGTGCCACCAGCAGCCTCAGCTGGGGGGCTTGGAACACCGGGGAGCTGTTTTTT
.,TRBJ2-3,TRBV12-3/TRBV12-4,.,CASGVRDTQYF,TGTGCCAGCGGCGTGCGGGATACGCAGTATTTT
.,TRBJ2-6,TRBV3-1/TRBV3-2,once,CASSQESGANVLTF,TGTGCCAGCAGCCAAGAAAGTGGGGCCAACGTCCTGACTTTC
TRBD1,TRBJ1-2,TRBV4-3,.,CASSPGQGLNYGYTF,TGCGCCAGCAGCCCGGGACAGGGGTTAAACTATGGCTACACCTTC
.,TRBJ2-5,TRBV7-2,.,CASSLAGPQETQYF,TGTGCCAGCAGCTTAGCAGGTCCGCAAGAGACCCAGTACTTC
.,TRBJ2-6,TRBV11-2,.,CASSLFLGSGANVLTF,TGTGCCAGCAGCTTATTCCTGGGGTCTGGGGCCAACGTCCTGACTTTC
.,TRBJ2-7,TRBV10-3,.,CAISETPRREQYF,TGTGCCATCAGTGAGACCCCGCGCCGCGAGCAGTACTTC
.,TRBJ1-1,TRBV4-3,.,CASSWDGLMNTEAFF,TGCGCCAGCAGTTGGGACGGCCTAATGAACACTGAAGCTTTCTTT
TRBD1,TRBJ1-2,TRBV6-6,once,CASSYAQGAVGYTF,TGTGCCAGCAGTTACGCCCAGGGGGCAGTTGGCTACACCTTC
.,TRBJ1-1,TRBV18,.,CASSPRRGGTEAFF,TGTGCCAGCTCACCTCGCAGGGGAGGTACTGAAGCTTTCTTT
.,TRBJ1-1,TRBV21-1,.,CASSKVGTGLNTEAFF,TGTGCCAGCAGCAAAGTAGGGACAGGGTTGAACACTGAAGCTTTCTTT
.,TRBJ2-1,TRBV7-2,.,CASSPVGGPYNEQFF,TGTGCCAGCAGCCCCGTAGGGGGGCCCTACAATGAGCAGTTCTTC
.,TRBJ2-7,TRBV12-3/TRBV12-4,.,CASSKSYEQYF,TGTGCCAGCAGTAAGAGTTACGAGCAGTACTTC
.,TRBJ2-3,TRBV7-2,.,CASSPSRVSTDTQYF,TGTGCCAGCAGCCCCTCACGGGTTAGCACAGATACGCAGTATTTT
.,TRBJ2-1,TRBV15,.,CATSRDGVAASYNEQFF,TGTGCCACCAGCAGAGATGGGGTAGCGGCCTCCTACAATGAGCAGTTCTTC
TRBD1,TRBJ1-4,TRBV5-1,.,CASSLGTGGEKLFF,TGCGCCAGCAGCTTGGGGACAGGGGGAGAAAAACTGTTTTTT
.,TRBJ2-3,TRBV7-3,.,CASSLSGHSDTQYF,TGTGCCAGCAGCTTATCGGGGCACTCAGATACGCAGTATTTT
.,TRBJ2-1,TRBV28,.,CASSGTNGGRSYNEQFF,TGTGCCAGCAGTGGTACTAACGGGGGACGGTCCTACAATGAGCAGTTCTTC
.,TRBJ2-5,TRBV2,.,CASSDLEGETQYF,TGTGCCAGCAGTGATCTCGAGGGAGAGACCCAGTACTTC
TRBD1,TRBJ1-2,TRBV3-1/TRBV3-2,.,CASSQEGRQGVGYTF,TGTGCCAGCAGCCAAGAAGGTCGACAGGGGGTCGGCTACACCTTC
TRBD1,TRBJ2-5,TRBV7-9,.,CASSSGGDRDGETQYF,TGTGCCAGCAGCTCGGGTGGGGACAGGGACGGAGAGACCCAGTACTTC
TRBD1,TRBJ1-1,TRBV19,.,CASSTGQGRQFEAFF,TGTGCCAGTAGTACCGGACAGGGCCGGCAATTTGAAGCTTTCTTT
TRBD1,TRBJ2-2,TRBV10-3,few,CATRQGSTGELFF,TGTGCCACCCGACAGGGTAGTACCGGGGAGCTGTTTTTT
.,TRBJ1-6,TRBV30,.,CAWNLLNSPLHF,TGTGCCTGGAATCTATTAAATTCACCCCTCCACTTT
TRBD1,TRBJ1-5,TRBV16,.,CASSQRPRQGDQPQHF,TGTGCCAGCAGCCAGAGACCAAGACAGGGCGATCAGCCCCAGCATTTT
.,TRBJ2-5,TRBV3-1/TRBV3-2,.,CASSQDSPAHEYF,TGTGCCAGCAGCCAAGACTCTCCGGCCCATGAGTACTTC
.,TRBJ1-3,TRBV10-3,.,CAIRGATGSGNTIYF,TGTGCCATCCGAGGGGCAACAGGCTCTGGAAACACCATATATTTT
.,TRBJ1-5,TRBV7-9,.,CASSLETGEPQHF,TGTGCCAGCAGCTTAGAGACTGGGGAGCCCCAGCATTTT
.,TRBJ1-1,TRBV19,.,CASSLIVTVNTEAFF,TGTGCCAGTAGTCTCATTGTGACAGTGAACACTGAAGCTTTCTTT
TRBD1,TRBJ2-2,TRBV19,once,CASSIWTGTNTGELFF,TGTGCCAGTAGTATCTGGACAGGGACGAACACCGGGGAGCTGTTTTTT
.,TRBJ1-6,TRBV7-9,.,CASSLVGNSPLHF,TGTGCCAGCAGCTTAGTGGGCAATTCACCCCTCCACTTT
.,TRBJ2-3,TRBV7-2,.,CASSFAGTSTDTQYF,TGTGCCAGCAGCTTCGCTGGGACTAGCACAGATACGCAGTATTTT
.,TRBJ1-2,TRBV30,.,CAWINYGGYTF,TGTGCCTGGATAAACTATGGTGGCTACACCTTC
.,TRBJ1-2,TRBV3-1/TRBV3-2,.,CASSRRTRAGYTF,TGTGCCAGCAGCCGACGTACCAGGGCGGGCTACACCTTC
.,TRBJ2-5,TRBV27,.,CASSLEGGRQETQYF,TGTGCCAGCAGTTTAGAGGGAGGACGGCAAGAGACCCAGTACTTC
TRBD2,TRBJ2-1,TRBV7-9,.,CASSLRTSSIREQFF,TGTGCCAGCAGCTTACGGACTAGCTCTATTCGTGAGCAGTTCTTC
TRBD2,TRBJ2-5,TRBV5-1,.,CASSFSGGLQETQYF,TGCGCCAGCAGCTTTAGCGGGGGGCTCCAAGAGACCCAGTACTTC
.,TRBJ2-3,TRBV7-2,.,CASSVPLGTQYF,TGTGCCAGCAGCGTCCCTCTGGGTACGCAGTATTTT
TRBD1,TRBJ1-5,TRBV6-2/TRBV6-3,few,CASSRPGTGGQPQHF,TGTGCCAGCAGCAGACCCGGGACAGGCGGTCAGCCCCAGCATTTT
.,TRBJ2-7,TRBV9,.,CASSVGANSYEQYF,TGTGCCAGCAGCGTAGGCGCTAACTCCTACGAGCAGTACTTC
.,TRBJ2-3,TRBV5-1,.,CASSLAGGSTDTQYF,TGCGCCAGCAGCTTGGCCGGGGGTAGCACAGATACGCAGTATTTT
TRBD1,TRBJ1-2,TRBV24-1,.,CATSEPGQGIYGYTF,TGTGCCACCAGTGAACCGGGACAGGGAATCTATGGCTACACCTTC